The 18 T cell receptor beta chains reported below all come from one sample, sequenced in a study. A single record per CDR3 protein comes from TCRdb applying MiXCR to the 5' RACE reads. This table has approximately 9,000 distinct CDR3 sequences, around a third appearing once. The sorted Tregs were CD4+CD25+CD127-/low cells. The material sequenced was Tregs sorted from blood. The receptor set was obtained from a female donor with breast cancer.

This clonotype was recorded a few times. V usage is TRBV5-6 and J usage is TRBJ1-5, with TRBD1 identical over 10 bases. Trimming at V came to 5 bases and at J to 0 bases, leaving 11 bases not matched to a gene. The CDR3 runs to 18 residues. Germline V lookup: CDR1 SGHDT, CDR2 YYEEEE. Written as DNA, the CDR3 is TGTGCCAGCAGTCGGGCCGGGACAGGGGAGTATAGCAATCAGCCCCAGCATTTT. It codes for CASSRAGTGEYSNQPQHF.

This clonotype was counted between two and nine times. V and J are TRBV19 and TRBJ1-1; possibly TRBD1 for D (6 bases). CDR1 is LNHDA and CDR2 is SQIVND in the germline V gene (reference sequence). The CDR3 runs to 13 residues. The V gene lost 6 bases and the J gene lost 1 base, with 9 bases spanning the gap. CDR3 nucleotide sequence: TGTGCCAGTAGAGGGGGATCGAACACTGAAGCTTTCTTT. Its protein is CASRGGSNTEAFF. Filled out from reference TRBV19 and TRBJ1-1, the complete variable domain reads DGGITQSPKYLFRKEGQNVTLSCEQNLNHDAMYWYRQDPGQGLRLIYYSQIVNDFQKGDIAEGYSVSREKKESFPLTVTSAQKNPTAFYLCASRGGSNTEAFFGQGTRLTVV.

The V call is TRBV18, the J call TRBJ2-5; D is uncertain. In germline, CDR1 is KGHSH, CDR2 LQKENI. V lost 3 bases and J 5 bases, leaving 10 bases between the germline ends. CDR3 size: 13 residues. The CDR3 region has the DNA TGTGCCAGCTCACCTGAGGATATCGAGACCCAGTACTTC. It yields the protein CASSPEDIETQYF.

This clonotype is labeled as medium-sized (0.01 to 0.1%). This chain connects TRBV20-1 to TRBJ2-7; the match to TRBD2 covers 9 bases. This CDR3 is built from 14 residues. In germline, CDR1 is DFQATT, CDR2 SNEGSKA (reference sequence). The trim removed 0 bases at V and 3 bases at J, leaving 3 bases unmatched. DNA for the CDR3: TGCAGTGCTAGAGATATAGCGGGAGACTACGAGCAGTACGTC. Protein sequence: CSARDIAGDYEQYV.

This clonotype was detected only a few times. In DNA, the CDR3 is TGTGCCAGCAGTGAACAGGGGCGCGGAAATGAGCAGTTCTTC. Translated, it gives CASSEQGRGNEQFF. The V gene is TRBV25-1, the J gene TRBJ2-1; TRBD1 might be the D (6 bases). CDR1 and CDR2 (germline): MGHDK, SYGVNS. V shed 2 bases and J shed 7 bases, with 12 bases lying between them. There are 14 residues in the CDR3.

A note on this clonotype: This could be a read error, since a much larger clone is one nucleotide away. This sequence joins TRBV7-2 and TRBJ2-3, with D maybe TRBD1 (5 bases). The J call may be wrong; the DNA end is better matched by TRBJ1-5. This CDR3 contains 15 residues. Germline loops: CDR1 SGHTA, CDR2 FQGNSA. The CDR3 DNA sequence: TGTGCCAGCAGCTTATCGCGGGGGAGCACAGATACGCAGCATTTT. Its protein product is CASSLSRGSTDTQHF.

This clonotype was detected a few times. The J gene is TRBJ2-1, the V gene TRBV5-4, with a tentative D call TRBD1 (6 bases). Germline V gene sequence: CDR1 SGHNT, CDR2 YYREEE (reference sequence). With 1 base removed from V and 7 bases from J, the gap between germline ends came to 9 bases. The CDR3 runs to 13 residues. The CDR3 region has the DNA TGTGCCAGCAGCTTGACAGGGCGGAATGAGCAGTTCTTC. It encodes CASSLTGRNEQFF.

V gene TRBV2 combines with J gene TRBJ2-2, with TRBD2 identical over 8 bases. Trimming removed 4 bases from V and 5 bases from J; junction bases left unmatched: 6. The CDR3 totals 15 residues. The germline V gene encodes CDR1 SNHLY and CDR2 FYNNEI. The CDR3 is CASSVSSGSTGELFF. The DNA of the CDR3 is TGTGCCAGCAGTGTCTCTAGCGGGTCAACCGGGGAGCTGTTTTTT.

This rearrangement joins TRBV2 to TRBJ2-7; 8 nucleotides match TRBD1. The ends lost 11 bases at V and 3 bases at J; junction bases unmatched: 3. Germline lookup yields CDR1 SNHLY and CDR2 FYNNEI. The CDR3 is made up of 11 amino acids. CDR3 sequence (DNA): TGTGCCGCGACAGGGGACTACGAGCAGTACGTC. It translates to CAATGDYEQYV.

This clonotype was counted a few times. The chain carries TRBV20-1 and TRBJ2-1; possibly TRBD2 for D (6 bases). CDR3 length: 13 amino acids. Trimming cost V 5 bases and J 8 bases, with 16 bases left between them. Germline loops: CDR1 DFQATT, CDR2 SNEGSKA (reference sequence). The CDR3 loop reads CSAVGLEVDEQFF. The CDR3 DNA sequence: TGCAGTGCTGTGGGACTCGAGGTCGATGAGCAGTTCTTC.

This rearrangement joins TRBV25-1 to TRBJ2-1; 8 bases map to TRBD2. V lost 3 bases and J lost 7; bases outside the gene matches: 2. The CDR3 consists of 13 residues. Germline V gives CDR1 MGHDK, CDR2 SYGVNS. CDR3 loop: CASSDSGINEQFF. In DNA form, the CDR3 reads TGTGCCAGCAGTGATAGCGGGATAAATGAGCAGTTCTTC.

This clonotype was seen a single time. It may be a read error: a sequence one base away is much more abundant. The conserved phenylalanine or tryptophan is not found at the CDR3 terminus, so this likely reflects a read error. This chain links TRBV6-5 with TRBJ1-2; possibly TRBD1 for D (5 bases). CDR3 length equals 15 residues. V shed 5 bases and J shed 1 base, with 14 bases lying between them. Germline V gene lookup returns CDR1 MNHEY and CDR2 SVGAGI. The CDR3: CASSTLPGLNYGYTL. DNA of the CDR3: TGTGCCAGCAGTACGCTACCGGGACTTAACTATGGCTACACCCTC.

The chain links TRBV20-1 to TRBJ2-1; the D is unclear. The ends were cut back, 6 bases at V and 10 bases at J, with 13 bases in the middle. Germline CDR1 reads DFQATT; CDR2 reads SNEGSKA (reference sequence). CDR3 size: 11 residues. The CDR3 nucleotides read TGCAGTGCCGGAACGGGCGCAGAGCAGTTCTTC. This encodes CSAGTGAEQFF.

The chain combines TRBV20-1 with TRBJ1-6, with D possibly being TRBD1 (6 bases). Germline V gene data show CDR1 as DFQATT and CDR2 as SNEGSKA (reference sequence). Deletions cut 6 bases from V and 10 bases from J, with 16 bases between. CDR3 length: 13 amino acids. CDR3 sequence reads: CSATGGRTSPLHF. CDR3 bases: TGCAGTGCAACCGGGGGCAGAACCTCACCCCTCCACTTT.

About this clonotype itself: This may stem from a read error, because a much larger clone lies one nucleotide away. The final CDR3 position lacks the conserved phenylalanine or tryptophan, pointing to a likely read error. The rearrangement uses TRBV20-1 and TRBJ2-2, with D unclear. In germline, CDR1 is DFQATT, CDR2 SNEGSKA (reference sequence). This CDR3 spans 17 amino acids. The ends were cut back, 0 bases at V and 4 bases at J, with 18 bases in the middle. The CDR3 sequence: CSARDSGSYFRTGELFL. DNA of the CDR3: TGCAGTGCTAGAGATTCGGGCAGCTATTTTCGCACCGGGGAGCTGTTTCTT.

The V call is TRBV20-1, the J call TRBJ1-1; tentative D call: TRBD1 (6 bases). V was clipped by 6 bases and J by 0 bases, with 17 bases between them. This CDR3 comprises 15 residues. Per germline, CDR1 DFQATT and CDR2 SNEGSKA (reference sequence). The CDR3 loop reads CSAPRQDSMNTEAFF. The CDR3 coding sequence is TGCAGTGCCCCTAGACAGGATTCCATGAACACTGAAGCTTTCTTT.

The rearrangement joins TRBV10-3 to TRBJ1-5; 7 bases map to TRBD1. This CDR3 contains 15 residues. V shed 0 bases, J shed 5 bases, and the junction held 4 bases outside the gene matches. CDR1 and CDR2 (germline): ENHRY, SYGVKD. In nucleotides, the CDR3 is TGTGCCATCAGTGAGTCGGACAGGCCCGATCAGCCCCAGCATTTT. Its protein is CAISESDRPDQPQHF.

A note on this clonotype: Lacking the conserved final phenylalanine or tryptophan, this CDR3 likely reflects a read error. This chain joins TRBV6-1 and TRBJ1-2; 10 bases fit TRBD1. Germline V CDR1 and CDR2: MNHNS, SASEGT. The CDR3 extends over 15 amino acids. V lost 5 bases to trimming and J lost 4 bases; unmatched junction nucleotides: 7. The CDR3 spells CASSSPGQGSYGYTL. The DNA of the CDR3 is TGTGCCAGCAGTAGTCCGGGACAGGGGTCCTATGGCTACACCCTC.